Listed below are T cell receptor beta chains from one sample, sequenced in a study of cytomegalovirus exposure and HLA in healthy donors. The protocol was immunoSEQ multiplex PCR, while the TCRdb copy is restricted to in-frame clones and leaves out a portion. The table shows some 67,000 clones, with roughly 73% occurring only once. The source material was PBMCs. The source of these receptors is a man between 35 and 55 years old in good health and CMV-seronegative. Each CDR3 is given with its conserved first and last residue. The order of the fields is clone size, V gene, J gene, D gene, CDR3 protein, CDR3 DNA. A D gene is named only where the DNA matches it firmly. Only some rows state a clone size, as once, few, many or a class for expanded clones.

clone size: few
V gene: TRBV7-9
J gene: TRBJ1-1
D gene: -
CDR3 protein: CASSLVAIEAFF
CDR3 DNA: TGTGCCAGCAGCTTAGTGGCCATTGAAGCTTTCTTT

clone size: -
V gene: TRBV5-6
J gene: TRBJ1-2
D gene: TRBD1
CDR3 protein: CASSSRDRINYGYTF
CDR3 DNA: TGTGCCAGCAGCTCAAGGGACAGAATTAACTATGGCTACACCTTC

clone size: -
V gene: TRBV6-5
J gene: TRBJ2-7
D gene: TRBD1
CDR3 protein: CASRSTGIHEQYF
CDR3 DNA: TGTGCCAGCAGATCGACAGGGATCCACGAGCAGTACTTC

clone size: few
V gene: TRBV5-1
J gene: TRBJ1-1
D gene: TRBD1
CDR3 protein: CASSPRTGDTEAFF
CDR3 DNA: TGCGCCAGCAGCCCAAGGACAGGGGATACTGAAGCTTTCTTT

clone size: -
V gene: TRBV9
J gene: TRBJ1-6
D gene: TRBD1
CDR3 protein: CASSVARTGLSPLHF
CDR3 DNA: TGTGCCAGCAGCGTAGCTAGGACAGGGTTATCACCCCTCCACTTT

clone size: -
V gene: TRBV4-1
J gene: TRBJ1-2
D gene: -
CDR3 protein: CASSLSAAATNYGYTF
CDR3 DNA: TGCGCCAGCAGCCTTAGTGCCGCTGCTACTAACTATGGCTACACCTTC

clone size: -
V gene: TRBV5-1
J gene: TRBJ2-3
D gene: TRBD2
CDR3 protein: CASSLTPSGGEGTDTQYF
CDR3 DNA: TGCGCCAGCAGCTTGACGCCTAGCGGGGGAGAGGGCACAGATACGCAGTATTTT

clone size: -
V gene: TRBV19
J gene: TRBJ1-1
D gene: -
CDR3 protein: CASSPGEEGWDTEAFF
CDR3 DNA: TGTGCCAGTAGTCCGGGGGAAGAAGGGTGGGACACTGAAGCTTTCTTT

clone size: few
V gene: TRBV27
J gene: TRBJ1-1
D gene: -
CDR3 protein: CASSVGGGGTEAFF
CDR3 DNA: TGTGCCAGCAGTGTAGGTGGGGGGGGCACTGAAGCTTTCTTT

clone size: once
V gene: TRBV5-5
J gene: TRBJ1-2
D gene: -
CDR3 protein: CASSLVVSGYGYTF
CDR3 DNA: TGTGCCAGCAGCTTGGTTGTCTCGGGCTATGGCTACACCTTC

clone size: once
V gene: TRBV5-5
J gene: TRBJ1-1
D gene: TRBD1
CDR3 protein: CASSLEQGTRGIEAFF
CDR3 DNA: TGTGCCAGCAGCTTGGAACAGGGGACTAGGGGTATAGAAGCTTTCTTT

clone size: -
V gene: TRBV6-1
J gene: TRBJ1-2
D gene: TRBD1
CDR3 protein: CASSEIFSDREGGYTF
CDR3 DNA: TGTGCCAGCAGTGAAATTTTTTCGGACAGGGAAGGTGGCTACACCTTC

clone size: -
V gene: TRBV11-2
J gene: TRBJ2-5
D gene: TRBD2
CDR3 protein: CASSLKAGGSYGQYF
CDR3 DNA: TGTGCCAGCAGCTTAAAGGCGGGGGGCTCCTACGGGCAGTACTTC

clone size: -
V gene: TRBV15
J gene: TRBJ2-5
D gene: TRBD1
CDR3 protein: CATSTGTAKTQYF
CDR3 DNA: TGTGCCACCAGTACCGGGACAGCAAAGACCCAGTACTTC

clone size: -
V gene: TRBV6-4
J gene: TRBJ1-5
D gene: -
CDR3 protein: CASSASSGGSQPQHF
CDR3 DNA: TGTGCCAGCAGTGCCTCGAGTGGAGGTAGTCAGCCCCAGCATTTT

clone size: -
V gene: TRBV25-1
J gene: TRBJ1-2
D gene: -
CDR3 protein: CASSESSAANYGYTF
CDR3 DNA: TGTGCCAGCAGTGAATCGTCAGCGGCTAACTATGGCTACACCTTC

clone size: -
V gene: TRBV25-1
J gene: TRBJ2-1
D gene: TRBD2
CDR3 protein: CASRIAGVNYNEQFF
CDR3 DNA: TGTGCCAGCAGAATAGCGGGGGTCAACTACAATGAGCAGTTCTTC

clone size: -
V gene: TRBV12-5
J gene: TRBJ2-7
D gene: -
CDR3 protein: CASGNFQGGGEQYF
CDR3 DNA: TGTGCTAGTGGTAACTTCCAAGGGGGGGGAGAGCAGTACTTC

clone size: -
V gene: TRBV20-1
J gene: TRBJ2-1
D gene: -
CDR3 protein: CSAKTVDEQFF
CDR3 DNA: TGCAGTGCCAAGACAGTGGATGAGCAGTTCTTC

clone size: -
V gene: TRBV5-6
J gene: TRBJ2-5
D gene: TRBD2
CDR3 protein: CASSLLPSGRSVETQYF
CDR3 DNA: TGTGCCAGCAGCTTGTTGCCTAGCGGGAGATCGGTAGAGACCCAGTACTTC

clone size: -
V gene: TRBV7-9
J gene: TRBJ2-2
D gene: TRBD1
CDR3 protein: CSSSLVARGRLGDTGELFF
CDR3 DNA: TGTTCCAGCAGCTTAGTTGCCAGGGGGCGTCTGGGAGACACCGGGGAGCTGTTTTTT

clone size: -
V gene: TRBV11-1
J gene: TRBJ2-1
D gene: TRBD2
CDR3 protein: CASRHRDYYNEQFF
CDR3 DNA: TGTGCCAGCAGGCACCGGGACTACTACAATGAGCAGTTCTTC

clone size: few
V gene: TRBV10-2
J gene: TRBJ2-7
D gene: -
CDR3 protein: CASSENRNYEQYF
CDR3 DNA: TGCGCCAGCAGTGAGAACAGGAACTACGAGCAGTACTTC

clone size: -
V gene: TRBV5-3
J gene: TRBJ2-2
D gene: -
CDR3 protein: CARSETGSPTRSTGELFF
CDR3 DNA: TGTGCCAGAAGCGAAACAGGGAGCCCAACAAGGAGCACCGGGGAGCTGTTTTTT

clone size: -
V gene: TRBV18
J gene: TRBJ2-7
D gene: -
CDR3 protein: CASSPDRSEQYF
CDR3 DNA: TGTGCCAGCTCACCTGACAGGTCCGAGCAGTACTTC

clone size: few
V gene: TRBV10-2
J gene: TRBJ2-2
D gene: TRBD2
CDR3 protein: CASSLTSGTGELFF
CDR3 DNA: TGCGCCAGCAGCCTGACTAGCGGCACCGGGGAGCTGTTTTTT

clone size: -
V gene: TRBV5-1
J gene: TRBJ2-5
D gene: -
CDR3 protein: CASSLGSSTQETQYF
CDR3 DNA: TGCGCCAGCAGCTTGGGATCTTCCACACAAGAGACCCAGTACTTC

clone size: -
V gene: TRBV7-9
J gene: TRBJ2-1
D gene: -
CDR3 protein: CASSLGTANEQFF
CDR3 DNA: TGTGCCAGCAGCTTAGGGACAGCTAATGAGCAGTTCTTC

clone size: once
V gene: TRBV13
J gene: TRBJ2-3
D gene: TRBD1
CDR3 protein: CASSLRQGDTQYF
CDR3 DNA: TGTGCCAGCAGCCTTCGACAGGGGGATACGCAGTATTTT

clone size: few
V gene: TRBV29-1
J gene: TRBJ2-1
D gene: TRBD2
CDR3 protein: CSVLGLAGGPYNEQFF
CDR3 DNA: TGCAGCGTTCTGGGACTAGCGGGGGGGCCCTACAATGAGCAGTTCTTC

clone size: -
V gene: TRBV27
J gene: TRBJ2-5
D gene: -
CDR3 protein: CASRHQDRETQYF
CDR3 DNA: TGTGCCAGCAGACATCAAGACAGGGAGACCCAGTACTTC

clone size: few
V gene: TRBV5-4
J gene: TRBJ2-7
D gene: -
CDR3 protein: CASSPRGLYEQYF
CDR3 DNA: TGTGCCAGCAGCCCTAGGGGACTCTACGAGCAGTACTTC

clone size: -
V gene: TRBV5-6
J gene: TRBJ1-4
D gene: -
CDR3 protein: CASSLQGPNEKLFF
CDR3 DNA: TGTGCCAGCAGCTTACAGGGTCCTAATGAAAAACTGTTTTTT

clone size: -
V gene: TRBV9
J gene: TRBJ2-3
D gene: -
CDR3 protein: CASSASGGLNTQYF
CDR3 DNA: TGTGCCAGCAGCGCCTCGGGGGGCCTAAATACGCAGTATTTT

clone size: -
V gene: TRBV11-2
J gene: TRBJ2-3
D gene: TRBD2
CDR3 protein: CASPSGTRLSDTQYF
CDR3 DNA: TGTGCCAGCCCGTCCGGGACTAGGTTATCAGATACGCAGTATTTT

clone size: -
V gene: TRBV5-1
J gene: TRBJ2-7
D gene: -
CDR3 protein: CASSSGGSSYEQYF
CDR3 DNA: TGCGCCAGCAGCTCCGGAGGGAGCTCCTACGAGCAGTACTTC

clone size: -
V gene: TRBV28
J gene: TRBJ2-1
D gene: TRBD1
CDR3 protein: CASPPIPGRDSSYNEQFF
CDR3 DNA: TGTGCCAGTCCTCCGATCCCGGGCCGGGACAGCTCCTACAATGAGCAGTTCTTC

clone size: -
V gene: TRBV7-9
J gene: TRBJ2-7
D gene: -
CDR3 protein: CSSSLAGLAPSEQYF
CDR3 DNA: TGTTCCAGCAGCTTGGCTGGTCTAGCGCCCTCCGAGCAGTACTTC

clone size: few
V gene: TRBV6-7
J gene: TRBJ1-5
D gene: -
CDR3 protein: CASSRGRADNQPQHF
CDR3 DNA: TGTGCCAGCAGCCGTGGGCGGGCGGACAATCAGCCCCAGCATTTT

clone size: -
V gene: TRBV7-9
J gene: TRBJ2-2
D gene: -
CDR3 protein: CASSSDFSNTGELFF
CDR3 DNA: TGTGCCAGCAGCTCCGACTTCTCTAATACCGGGGAGCTGTTTTTT

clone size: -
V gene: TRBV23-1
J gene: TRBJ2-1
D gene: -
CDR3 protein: CASSPKTGDEQFF
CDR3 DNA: TGCGCCAGCAGTCCTAAAACGGGAGATGAGCAGTTCTTC

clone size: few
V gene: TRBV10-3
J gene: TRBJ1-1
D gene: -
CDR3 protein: CAISESVGLNTEAFF
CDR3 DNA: TGTGCCATCAGTGAGTCGGTGGGGCTGAACACTGAAGCTTTCTTT

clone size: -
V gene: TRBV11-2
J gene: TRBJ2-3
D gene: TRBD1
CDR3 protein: CASSLRTGANVDTQYF
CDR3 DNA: TGTGCCAGCAGCTTACGGACAGGGGCGAATGTGGATACGCAGTATTTT

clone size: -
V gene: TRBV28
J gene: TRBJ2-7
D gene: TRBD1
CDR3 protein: CASSLGGQGLYEQYF
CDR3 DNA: TGTGCCAGCAGTTTGGGGGGACAGGGGCTATACGAGCAGTACTTC

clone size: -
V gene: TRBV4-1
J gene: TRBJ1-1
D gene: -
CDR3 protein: CASSQDWSYTNTEAFF
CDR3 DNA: TGCGCCAGCAGCCAAGATTGGTCGTACACGAACACTGAAGCTTTCTTT

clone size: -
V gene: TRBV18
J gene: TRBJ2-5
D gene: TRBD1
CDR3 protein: CASSPGQGLRETQYF
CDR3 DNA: TGTGCCAGCTCACCCGGACAGGGCCTCCGGGAGACCCAGTACTTC

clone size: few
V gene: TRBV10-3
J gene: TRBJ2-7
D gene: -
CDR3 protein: CAISEVGGEQYF
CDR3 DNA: TGTGCCATCAGTGAAGTGGGGGGCGAGCAGTACTTC